The entry below describes one TCR beta chain. Its antigen is not identified. This specimen comes from a study of PD-1 blockade in classical Hodgkin lymphoma. Study background: Intravenous nivolumab at 3 mg/kg was given to patients every 2 weeks.

Trimming at V came to 3 bases and at J to 8 bases, leaving 8 bases not matched to a gene. The CDR3 consists of 13 residues. Germline V gene lookup returns CDR1 GTSNPN and CDR2 SVGIG (reference sequence). Here immunoSEQ multiplex PCR was the method, and the copy in TCRdb shows in-frame clones only, minus some. The sample includes about 58,000 clones, 80% to 95% of them seen just once. Study-level findings and limits: CD4+ TCR diversity, unlike CD8+, rose significantly by C4D1. Patients were excluded if nivolumab began under 1 year after ASCT (the autologous transplant).

Exposure to brentuximab vedotin varied, and each patient had relapsed following autologous stem cell transplantation. Responses achieved at best were complete response, partial response or progressive disease. The chain carries TRBV30 and TRBJ1-1; 8 bases fit TRBD1. Source: peripheral blood mononuclear cells (PBMCs), taken before the second cycle of nivolumab. The sequence was obtained from a human donor with classical Hodgkin lymphoma. CDR3: CAWSRTGPEEAFF. CDR3 nucleotide sequence: TGTGCCTGGAGCCGGACAGGGCCAGAAGAAGCTTTCTTT.